This entry is about one T cell receptor beta chain. Its antigen is undetermined. The data stem from a study of T-cell reconstitution after alpha-beta-depleted transplantation in children. Regarding the study as a whole: There were reportedly several hundred expanded graft clones from which alpha-beta T cells came about two months after transplant. High day-60 TCRbeta diversity in some patients came from surviving recipient T cells and thymic progenitors. It was newly produced T cells that mostly accounted for T-cell counts and diversity one year after transplant.

During its preparation, the TCRbeta library received unique molecular identifiers. TCRdb re-derived calls from the PCR reads in MiXCR, one entry per CDR3 protein. Of just over 950,000 distinct CDR3 sequences detected, under 30% appear once; the ten largest clones hold 28%. The sequences come from PBMCs, mostly from graft donor cells, collected 360 days after TCRalphabeta/CD19-depleted stem cell transplant. The TCR was taken from a boy younger than two who had a stem cell transplant for SCID, so the T cells may come from the graft donor.

The CDR3 sequence is CASSLGGPETDTQYF. In DNA, the CDR3 is TGCGCCAGCAGCTTGGGGGGCCCCGAGACAGATACGCAGTATTTT. V and J are TRBV5-1 and TRBJ2-3, with D possibly TRBD1 on 5 matching bases. This CDR3 is 15 amino acids long. V dropped 0 bases and J dropped 3 bases, with 11 bases sitting between them. Germline values: CDR1 SGHRS, CDR2 YFSETQ.